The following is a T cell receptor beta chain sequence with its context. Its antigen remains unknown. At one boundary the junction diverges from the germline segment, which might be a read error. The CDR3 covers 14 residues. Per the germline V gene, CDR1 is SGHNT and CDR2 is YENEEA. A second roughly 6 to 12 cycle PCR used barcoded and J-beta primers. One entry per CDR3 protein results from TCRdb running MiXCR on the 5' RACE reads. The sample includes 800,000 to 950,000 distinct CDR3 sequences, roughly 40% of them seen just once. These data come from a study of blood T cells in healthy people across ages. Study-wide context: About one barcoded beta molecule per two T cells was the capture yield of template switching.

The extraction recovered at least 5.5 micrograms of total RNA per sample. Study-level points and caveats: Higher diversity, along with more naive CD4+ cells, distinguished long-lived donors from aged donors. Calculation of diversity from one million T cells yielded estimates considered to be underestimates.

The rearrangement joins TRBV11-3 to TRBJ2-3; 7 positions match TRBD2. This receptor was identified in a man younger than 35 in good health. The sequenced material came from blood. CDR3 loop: CAGSPTSGTDTQYF. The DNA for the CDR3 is TGTGCCGGCAGCCCCACTAGCGGCACAGATACGCAGTATTTT.